This TCR beta chain originates from a study of monozygotic twins with cystic fibrosis. General study findings and limits: Low clonality (median around 0.0096) suggested a mostly naive repertoire.

Turning to this clone: The antigen is not known.

Here immunoSEQ multiplex PCR was the method, and the copy in TCRdb shows in-frame clones only, minus some. The sample comprises about 22,000 clones, 80% to 90% of which are singletons, and more than 0.9% rests with the top ten. V was clipped by 5 bases and J by 2 bases, with 12 bases between them. The CDR3 spans 15 residues. Germline values: CDR1 SGHVS, CDR2 FQNEAQ. This sequence was found in a woman under 40 with cystic fibrosis. Sequences were obtained from blood. This rearrangement joins TRBV7-8 to TRBJ1-4; D is possibly TRBD1 (6 bases). The CDR3 bases are TGTGCCAGCAGCACTCACAGGGTCACTAATGAAAAACTGTTTTTT. Translated, it gives CASSTHRVTNEKLFF.